This T cell receptor beta chain was obtained from a study of T cell responses to AZD1222 COVID-19 vaccine. Whole-study findings and limits: At baseline, seropositivity was found in only a handful of AZD1222 recipients. Regions left unmutated in variants are reportedly the target of nearly half of spike-specific TCRs.

Profiled with immunoSEQ multiplex PCR; TCRdb holds only in-frame clones, not every one. In the table there are about 150,000 clones, about 92% of which are singletons. Note on this clone: Antigen: not known.

The CDR3 totals 16 residues. CDR1 SGHDT and CDR2 YYEEEE come from the germline V gene. The V end lost 4 bases, the J end lost 8 bases, and 21 bases lay between the germline ends. Recipients boosted at about 4 weeks or about 12 weeks are pooled. This rearrangement joins TRBV5-6 to TRBJ1-4; D may be TRBD1 (6 bases). Sequencing used peripheral blood, obtained 28 days after the second AZD1222 dose. This clonotype originated in an adult who received the AZD1222 COVID-19 vaccine. CDR3 loop: CASSPPGGRRGEKLFF. Written as DNA, the CDR3 is TGTGCCAGCAGCCCACCCGGTGGTCGAAGGGGGGAAAAACTGTTTTTT.